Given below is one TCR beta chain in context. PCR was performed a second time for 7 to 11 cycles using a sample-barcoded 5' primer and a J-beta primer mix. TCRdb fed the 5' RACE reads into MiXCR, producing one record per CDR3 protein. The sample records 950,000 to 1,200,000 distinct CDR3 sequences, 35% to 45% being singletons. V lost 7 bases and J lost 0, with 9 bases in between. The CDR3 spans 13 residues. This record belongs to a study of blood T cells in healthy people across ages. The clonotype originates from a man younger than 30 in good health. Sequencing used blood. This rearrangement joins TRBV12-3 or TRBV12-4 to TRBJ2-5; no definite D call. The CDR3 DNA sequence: TGTGCCAGCACCCCCCGGAACCAAGAGACCCAGTACTTC. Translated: CASTPRNQETQYF.